A single sample gave rise to the 13 T cell receptor beta chains below, sequenced in a study of T cell responses to AZD1222 COVID-19 vaccine. The method was immunoSEQ multiplex PCR; TCRdb's version includes in-frame clones alone and lacks a portion of them. This table holds about 120,000 clones, roughly 91% found once. The sample was peripheral blood, taken on day 0 of MenACWY control vaccination. The receptors were gathered from an adult in good health.

The rearrangement joins TRBV15 to TRBJ2-6; D assignment may be TRBD1 or TRBD2 (5 bases each). The CDR3 extends over 16 amino acids. Between the trimmed V and J ends, which lost 5 bases and 4 bases, there was a span of 15 bases. Germline V gene sequence: CDR1 LNHNV, CDR2 YYDKDF (reference sequence). CDR3 amino acids: CATSPRTGTGANVLTF. DNA of the CDR3: TGTGCCACCAGCCCCAGAACGGGGACCGGGGCCAACGTCCTGACTTTC.

The chain carries TRBV7-8 and TRBJ2-2; possible D gene TRBD2, 6 bases. Per the germline V gene, CDR1 is SGHVS and CDR2 is FQNEAQ. This CDR3 has 15 amino acids. V lost 4 bases, J lost 1 base, and 10 bases lay in between. CDR3 in DNA: TGTGCCAGCAGCTCCCTGGGACTGAACACCGGGGAGCTGTTTTTT. It yields the protein CASSSLGLNTGELFF. Full variable domain (remainder filled in from reference TRBV7-8 and TRBJ2-2): GAGVSQSPRYKVAKRGQDVALRCDPISGHVSLFWYQQALGQGPEFLTYFQNEAQLDKSGLPSDRFFAERPEGSVSTLKIQRTQQEDSAVYLCASSSLGLNTGELFFGEGSRLTVL.

CDR3 sequence: CASSSGANEQFF. The DNA for the CDR3 is TGTGCCAGCAGCTCGGGAGCCAATGAGCAGTTCTTC. V usage is TRBV7-9 and J usage is TRBJ2-1, with D perhaps matching TRBD2 (6 bases). From germline, CDR1 is SEHNR and CDR2 FQNEAQ (reference sequence). The CDR3 is made up of 12 amino acids. V lost 4 bases and J 6 bases, leaving 7 bases between the germline ends.

The gene calls are TRBV21-1 and TRBJ2-1; the D call TRBD2 from the table was never checked on the DNA. TRBV21-1 is recorded as a pseudogene. The CDR3 is 14 residues long. CDR3 loop: CASSGSSGYNEQFF. In nucleotides, the CDR3 is TGTGCCAGCAGCGGGTCTAGTGGGTACAATGAGCAGTTCTTC.

CDR3 DNA sequence: TGTGCCAGCAGCTTCCTAGGTTCGGGACAGATCTACGAGCAGTACTTC. Translated: CASSFLGSGQIYEQYF. V gene TRBV5-6 combines with J gene TRBJ2-7, with 7 bases fitting TRBD1. The CDR3 runs 16 residues. V was pared by 2 bases and J by 3 bases, with 11 bases of the junction left unmatched. Germline V gene lookup returns CDR1 SGHDT and CDR2 YYEEEE.

The chain links TRBV5-4 to TRBJ2-1; 10 bases match TRBD1. The V gene end was trimmed by 0 bases and the J gene end by 4 bases; junction bases not matched to a gene: 1. The germline CDR1 and CDR2 sequences are SGHNT and YYREEE (reference sequence). The CDR3 consists of 15 residues. The CDR3 DNA reads TGTGCCAGCAGCTTGGGACAGGGGGCTTACAATGAGCAGTTCTTC. Translation: CASSLGQGAYNEQFF.

The CDR3 nucleotides read TGCAGCGTTGCTAGCGGGGGGGCCTACAATGAGCAGTTCTTC. Encoded protein: CSVASGGAYNEQFF. The V gene is TRBV29-1, the J gene TRBJ2-1; TRBD2 aligns across 12 bases. The J segment lost 2 bases and the V segment lost 4 bases, leaving 0 bases of the junction unmatched. In germline, CDR1 is SQVTM, CDR2 ANQGSEA. The CDR3 length is 14 residues.

V usage is TRBV3-1 (or the pseudogene TRBV3-2) and J usage is TRBJ1-1, with no clear D. V lost 2 bases and J lost 4, with 14 bases in between. The CDR3 covers 15 residues. Per the germline V gene, CDR1 is LGHDT and CDR2 is YNNKEL (reference sequence). The CDR3 spells CASSQPLEEGTEAFF. The CDR3, as DNA: TGTGCCAGCAGCCAACCCCTTGAGGAGGGCACTGAAGCTTTCTTT.

V and J are TRBV9 and TRBJ1-2, with 7 bases that match TRBD1. V lost 3 bases, J lost 8 bases, and 10 bases stayed unmatched. Germline V lookup: CDR1 SGDLS, CDR2 YYNGEE. The CDR3 spans 14 residues. This CDR3 reads CASSAQGDLGGYTF. In DNA, the CDR3 is TGTGCCAGCAGCGCCCAGGGGGATCTAGGGGGCTACACCTTC.

The CDR3 region is CASSEGIGTGREQYV. The CDR3 DNA follows: TGTGCCAGCAGTGAGGGGATTGGGACAGGGCGCGAGCAGTACGTC. V usage is TRBV6-1 and J usage is TRBJ2-7; 9 bases are a match to TRBD1. Germline V gene lookup returns CDR1 MNHNS and CDR2 SASEGT. Losses at the gene ends were 3 bases for V and 6 bases for J; bases not matched to a gene: 9. The CDR3 length is 15 residues.

The chain couples TRBV11-2 to TRBJ1-2; weak D call: TRBD1 (5 bases). The CDR3 sequence is 16 residues long. Germline V gene sequence: CDR1 SGHAT, CDR2 FQNNGV. V was clipped by 3 bases and J by 3 bases, with 17 bases between them. CDR3 sequence (DNA): TGTGCCAGCAGCTTTCCCGGGGGGGTGAGGGACTATGGCTACACCTTC. This translates into CASSFPGGVRDYGYTF.

The rearrangement links TRBV10-3 to TRBJ2-7; D is unclear. Germline values: CDR1 ENHRY, CDR2 SYGVKD. CDR3 size: 11 residues. Trimming cost V 8 bases and J 3 bases, with 8 bases left between them. DNA of the CDR3: TGTGCCATCGGGCAGTACTACGAGCAGTACGTC. Its protein is CAIGQYYEQYV.

The rearrangement links TRBV5-4 to TRBJ2-2, with a possible D match to TRBD2 (6 bases). CDR1 SGHNT and CDR2 YYREEE come from the germline V gene (reference sequence). Deletions cut 4 bases from V and 6 bases from J, with 10 bases between. This CDR3 contains 13 residues. CDR3 in amino acids: CASSPWEAGELFF. DNA of the CDR3: TGTGCCAGCAGCCCATGGGAGGCCGGGGAGCTGTTTTTT.